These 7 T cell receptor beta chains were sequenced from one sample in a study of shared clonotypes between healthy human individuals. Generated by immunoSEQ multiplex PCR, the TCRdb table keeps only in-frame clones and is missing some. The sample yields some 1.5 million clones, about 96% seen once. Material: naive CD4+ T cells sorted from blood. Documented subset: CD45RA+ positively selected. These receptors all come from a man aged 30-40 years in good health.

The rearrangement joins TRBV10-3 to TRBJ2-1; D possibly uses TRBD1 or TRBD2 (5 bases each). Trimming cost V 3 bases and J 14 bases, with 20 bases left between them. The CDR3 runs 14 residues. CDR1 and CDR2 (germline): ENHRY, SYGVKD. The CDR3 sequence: CAISEPPGTANKFF. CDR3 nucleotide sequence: TGTGCCATCAGTGAACCCCCGGGGACCGCAAATAAGTTCTTC.

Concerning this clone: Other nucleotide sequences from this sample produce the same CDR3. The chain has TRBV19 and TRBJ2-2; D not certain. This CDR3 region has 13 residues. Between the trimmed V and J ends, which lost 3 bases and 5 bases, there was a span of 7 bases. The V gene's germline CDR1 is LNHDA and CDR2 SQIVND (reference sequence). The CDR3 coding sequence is TGTGCCAGTAGTATTGGCACTACCGGGGAGCTGTTTTTT. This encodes CASSIGTTGELFF.

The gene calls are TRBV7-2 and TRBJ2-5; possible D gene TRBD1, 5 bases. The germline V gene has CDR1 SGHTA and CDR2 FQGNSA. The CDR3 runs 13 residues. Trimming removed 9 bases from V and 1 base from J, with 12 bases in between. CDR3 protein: CASGTGSQETQYF. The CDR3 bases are TGTGCCAGTGGAACAGGTTCCCAAGAGACCCAGTACTTC.

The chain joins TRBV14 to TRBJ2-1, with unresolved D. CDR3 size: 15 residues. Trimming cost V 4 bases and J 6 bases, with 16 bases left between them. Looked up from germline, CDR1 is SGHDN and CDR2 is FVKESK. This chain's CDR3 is CASSPAWARSNEQFF. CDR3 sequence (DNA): TGTGCCAGCAGCCCAGCATGGGCAAGGAGCAATGAGCAGTTCTTC.

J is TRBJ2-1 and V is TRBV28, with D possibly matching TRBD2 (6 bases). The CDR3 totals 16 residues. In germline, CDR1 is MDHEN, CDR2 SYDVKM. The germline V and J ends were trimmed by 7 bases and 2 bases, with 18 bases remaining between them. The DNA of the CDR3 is TGTGCCAGCACCAAGAAGGAGGGAGGTCCCTACAATGAGCAGTTCTTC. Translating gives CASTKKEGGPYNEQFF. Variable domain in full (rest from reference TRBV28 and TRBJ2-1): DVKVTQSSRYLVKRTGEKVFLECVQDMDHENMFWYRQDPGLGLRLIYFSYDVKMKEKGDIPEGYSVSREKKERFSLILESASTNQTSMYLCASTKKEGGPYNEQFFGPGTRLTVL.

CDR3 in DNA: TGTGCCAGCAGTGTACAGGGGGTGGGCAGCAATCAGCCCCAGCATTTT. Translation: CASSVQGVGSNQPQHF. The chain carries TRBV2 and TRBJ1-5, with 8 bases lining up with TRBD1. The CDR3 runs 16 residues. V shed 4 bases and J 1 base; nucleotides not matched to a gene: 6. CDR1 and CDR2 (germline): SNHLY, FYNNEI.

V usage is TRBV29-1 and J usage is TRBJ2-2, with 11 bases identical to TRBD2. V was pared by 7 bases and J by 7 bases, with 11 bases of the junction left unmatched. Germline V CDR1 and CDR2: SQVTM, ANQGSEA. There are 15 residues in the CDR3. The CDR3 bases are TGCAGCGCCGAAATTAGCGGGAGGGCCGGCGGGGAGCTGTTTTTT. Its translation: CSAEISGRAGGELFF.